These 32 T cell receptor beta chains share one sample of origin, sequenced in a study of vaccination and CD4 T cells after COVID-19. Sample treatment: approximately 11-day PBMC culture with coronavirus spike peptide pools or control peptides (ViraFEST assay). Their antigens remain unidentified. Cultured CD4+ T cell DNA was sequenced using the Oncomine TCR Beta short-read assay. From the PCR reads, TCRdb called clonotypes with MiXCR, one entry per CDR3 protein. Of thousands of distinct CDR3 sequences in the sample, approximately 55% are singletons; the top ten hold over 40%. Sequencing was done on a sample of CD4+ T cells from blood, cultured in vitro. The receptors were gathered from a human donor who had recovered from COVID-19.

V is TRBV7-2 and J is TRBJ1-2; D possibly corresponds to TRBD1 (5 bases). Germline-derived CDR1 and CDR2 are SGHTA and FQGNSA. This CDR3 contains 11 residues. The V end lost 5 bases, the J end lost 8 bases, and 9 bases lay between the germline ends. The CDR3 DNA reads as TGTGCCAGCAGCGGGGGTTGGGGCTACACCTTC. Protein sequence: CASSGGWGYTF.

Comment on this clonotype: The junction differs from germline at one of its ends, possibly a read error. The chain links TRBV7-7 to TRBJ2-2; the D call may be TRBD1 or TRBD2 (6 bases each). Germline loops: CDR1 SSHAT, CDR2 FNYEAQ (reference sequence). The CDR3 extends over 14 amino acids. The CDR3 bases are TGTGCTAGCAGCCCGGGGGCGCCTGCCGGGGAGCTGTTTTTT. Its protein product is CASSPGAPAGELFF.

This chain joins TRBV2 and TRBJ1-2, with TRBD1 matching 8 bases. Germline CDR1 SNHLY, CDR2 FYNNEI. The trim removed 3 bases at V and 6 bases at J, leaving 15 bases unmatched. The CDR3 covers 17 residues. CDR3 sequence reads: CASSERGFTGGQDGYTF. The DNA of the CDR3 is TGTGCCAGCAGTGAGAGGGGATTCACAGGGGGACAGGATGGCTACACCTTC.

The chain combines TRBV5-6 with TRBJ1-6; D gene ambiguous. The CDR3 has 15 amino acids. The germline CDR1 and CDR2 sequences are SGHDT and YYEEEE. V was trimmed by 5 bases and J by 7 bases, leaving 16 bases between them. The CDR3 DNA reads TGTGCCAGCAGTTCGCTCGGGGTCGTCAATTCACCCCTCCACTTT. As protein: CASSSLGVVNSPLHF.

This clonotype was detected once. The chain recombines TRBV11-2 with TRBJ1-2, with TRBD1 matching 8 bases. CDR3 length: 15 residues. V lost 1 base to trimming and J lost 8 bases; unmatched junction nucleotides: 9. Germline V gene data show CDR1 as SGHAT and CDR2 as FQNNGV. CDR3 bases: TGTGCCAGCAGCTTAGTGGGTCAGGGGGCGCGAGGCTACACCTTC. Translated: CASSLVGQGARGYTF.

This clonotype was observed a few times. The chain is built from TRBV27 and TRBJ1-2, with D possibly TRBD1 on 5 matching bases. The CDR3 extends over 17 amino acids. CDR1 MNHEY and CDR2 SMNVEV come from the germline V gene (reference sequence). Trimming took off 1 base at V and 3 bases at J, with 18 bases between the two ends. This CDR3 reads CASSLFGREGLDYGYTF. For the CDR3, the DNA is TGTGCCAGCAGTTTATTCGGCAGGGAGGGCCTAGACTATGGCTACACCTTC.

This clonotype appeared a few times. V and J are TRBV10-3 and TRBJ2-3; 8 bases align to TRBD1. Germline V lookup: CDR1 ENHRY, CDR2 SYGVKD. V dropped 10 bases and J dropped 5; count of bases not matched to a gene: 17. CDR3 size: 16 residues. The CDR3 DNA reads TGTGCCAGCAGCACCCGGACAGGGCCCCGGGGAGATACGCAGTATTTT. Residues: CASSTRTGPRGDTQYF.

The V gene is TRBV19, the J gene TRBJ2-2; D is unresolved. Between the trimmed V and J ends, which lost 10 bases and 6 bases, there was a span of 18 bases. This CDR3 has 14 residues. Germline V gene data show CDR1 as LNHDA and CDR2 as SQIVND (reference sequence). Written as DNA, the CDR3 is TGTGCCACCAACCCTACCGACATTGCCGGGGAGCTGTTTTTT. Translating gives CATNPTDIAGELFF.

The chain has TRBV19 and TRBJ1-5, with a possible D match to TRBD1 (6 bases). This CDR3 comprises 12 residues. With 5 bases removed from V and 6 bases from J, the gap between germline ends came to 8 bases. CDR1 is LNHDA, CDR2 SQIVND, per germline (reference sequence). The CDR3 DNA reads TGTGCCAGTAGTCCAGGGGTTCAGCCCCAGCATTTT. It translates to CASSPGVQPQHF.

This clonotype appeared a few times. In DNA form, the CDR3 reads TGTGCCAGCAGCTTAGGTCCGTCGGGGGGCAATCAGCCCCAGCATTTT. It specifies CASSLGPSGGNQPQHF. The V gene is TRBV7-9, the J gene TRBJ1-5; the D gene is possibly TRBD1 (5 bases). V lost 1 base, J lost 2 bases, and 12 bases lay in between. CDR1 and CDR2 (germline): SEHNR, FQNEAQ (reference sequence). The CDR3 consists of 16 residues. Combining the CDR3 with reference TRBV7-9 and TRBJ1-5 gives the whole variable domain DTGVSQNPRHKITKRGQNVTFRCDPISEHNRLYWYRQTLGQGPEFLTYFQNEAQLEKSRLLSDRFSAERPKGSFSTLEIQRTEQGDSAMYLCASSLGPSGGNQPQHFGDGTRLSIL.

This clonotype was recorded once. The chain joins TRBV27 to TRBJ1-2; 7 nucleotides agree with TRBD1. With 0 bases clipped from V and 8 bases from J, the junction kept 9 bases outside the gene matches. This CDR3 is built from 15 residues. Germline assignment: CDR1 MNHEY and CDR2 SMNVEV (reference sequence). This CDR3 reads CASSLSYGTVYGYTF. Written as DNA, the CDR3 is TGTGCCAGCAGTTTATCCTACGGGACAGTATACGGCTACACCTTC.

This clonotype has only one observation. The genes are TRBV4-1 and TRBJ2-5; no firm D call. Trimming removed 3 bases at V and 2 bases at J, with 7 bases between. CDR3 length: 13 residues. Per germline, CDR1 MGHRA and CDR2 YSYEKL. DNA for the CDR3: TGCGCCAGCAGCCATCTCGGACAAGAGACCCAGTACTTC. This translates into CASSHLGQETQYF.

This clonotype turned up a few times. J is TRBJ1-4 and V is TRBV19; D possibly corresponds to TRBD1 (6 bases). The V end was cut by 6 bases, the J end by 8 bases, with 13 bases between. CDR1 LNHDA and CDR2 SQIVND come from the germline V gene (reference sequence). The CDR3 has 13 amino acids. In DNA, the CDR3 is TGTGCCAGTAGCGGACAGTGGGGCGAAAAACTGTTTTTT. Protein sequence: CASSGQWGEKLFF.

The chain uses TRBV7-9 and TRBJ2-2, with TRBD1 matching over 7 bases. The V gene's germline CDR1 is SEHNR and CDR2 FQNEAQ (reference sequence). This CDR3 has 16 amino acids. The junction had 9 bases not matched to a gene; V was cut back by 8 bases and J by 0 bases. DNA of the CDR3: TGTGCCAGCGGGGGACAGCTTAACGCGAACACCGGGGAGCTGTTTTTT. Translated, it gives CASGGQLNANTGELFF. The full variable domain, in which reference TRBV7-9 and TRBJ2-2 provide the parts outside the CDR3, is DTGVSQNPRHKITKRGQNVTFRCDPISEHNRLYWYRQTLGQGPEFLTYFQNEAQLEKSRLLSDRFSAERPKGSFSTLEIQRTEQGDSAMYLCASGGQLNANTGELFFGEGSRLTVL.

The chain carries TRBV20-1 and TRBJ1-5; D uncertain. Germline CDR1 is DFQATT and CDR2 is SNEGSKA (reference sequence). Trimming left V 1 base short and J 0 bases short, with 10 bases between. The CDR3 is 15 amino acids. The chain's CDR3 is CSARGPQYSNQPQHF. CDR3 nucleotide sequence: TGCAGTGCTAGAGGCCCACAGTATAGCAATCAGCCCCAGCATTTT.

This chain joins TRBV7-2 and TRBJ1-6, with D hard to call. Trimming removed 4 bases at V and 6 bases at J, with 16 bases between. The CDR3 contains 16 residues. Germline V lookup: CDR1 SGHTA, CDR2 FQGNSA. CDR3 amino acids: CASSYDTFWGNSPLHF. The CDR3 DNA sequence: TGTGCCAGCAGCTATGACACCTTCTGGGGTAATTCACCCCTCCACTTT.

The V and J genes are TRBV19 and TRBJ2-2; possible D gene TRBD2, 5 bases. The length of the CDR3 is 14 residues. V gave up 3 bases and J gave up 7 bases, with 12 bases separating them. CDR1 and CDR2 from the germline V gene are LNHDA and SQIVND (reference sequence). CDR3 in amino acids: CASSIPGWGGELFF. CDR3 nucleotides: TGTGCCAGTAGTATTCCGGGGTGGGGCGGGGAGCTGTTTTTT.

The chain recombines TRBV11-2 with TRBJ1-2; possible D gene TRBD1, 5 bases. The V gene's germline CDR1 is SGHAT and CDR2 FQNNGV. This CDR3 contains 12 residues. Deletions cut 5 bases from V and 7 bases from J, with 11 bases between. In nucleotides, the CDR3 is TGTGCCAGCAGCCAGAGGGGACCTGGCTACACCTTC. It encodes CASSQRGPGYTF.

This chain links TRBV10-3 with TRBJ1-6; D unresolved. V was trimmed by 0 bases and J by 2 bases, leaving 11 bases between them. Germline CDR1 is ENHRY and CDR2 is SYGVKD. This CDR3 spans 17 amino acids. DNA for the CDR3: TGTGCCATCAGTGAGTCGAACCACAGCCCCTATAATTCACCCCTCCACTTT. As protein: CAISESNHSPYNSPLHF.

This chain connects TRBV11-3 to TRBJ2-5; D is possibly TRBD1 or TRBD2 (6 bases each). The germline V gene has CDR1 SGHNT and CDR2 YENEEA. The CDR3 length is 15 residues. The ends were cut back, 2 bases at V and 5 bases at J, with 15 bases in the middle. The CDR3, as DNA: TGTGCCAGCAGCTTAAACAGGGAGGTCGTGGAGACCCAGTACTTC. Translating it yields CASSLNREVVETQYF.

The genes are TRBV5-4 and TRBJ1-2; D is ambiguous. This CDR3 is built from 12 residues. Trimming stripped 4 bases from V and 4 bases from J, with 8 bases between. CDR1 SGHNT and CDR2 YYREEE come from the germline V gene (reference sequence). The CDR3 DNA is TGTGCCAGCAGCCCGGACGGCTATGGCTACACCTTC. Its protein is CASSPDGYGYTF.

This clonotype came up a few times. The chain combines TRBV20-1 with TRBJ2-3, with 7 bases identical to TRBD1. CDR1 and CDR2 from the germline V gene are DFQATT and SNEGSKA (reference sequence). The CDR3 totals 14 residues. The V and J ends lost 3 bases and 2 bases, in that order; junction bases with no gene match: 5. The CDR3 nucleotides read TGCAGTGCTAGTCAGACAGGGCCCACAGATACGCAGTATTTT. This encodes CSASQTGPTDTQYF.

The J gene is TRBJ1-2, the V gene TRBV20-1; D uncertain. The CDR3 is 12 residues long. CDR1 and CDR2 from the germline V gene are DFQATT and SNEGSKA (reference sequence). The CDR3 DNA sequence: TGCAGCGTTCTCTTGGCTAACTATGGCTACACCTTC. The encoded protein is CSVLLANYGYTF.

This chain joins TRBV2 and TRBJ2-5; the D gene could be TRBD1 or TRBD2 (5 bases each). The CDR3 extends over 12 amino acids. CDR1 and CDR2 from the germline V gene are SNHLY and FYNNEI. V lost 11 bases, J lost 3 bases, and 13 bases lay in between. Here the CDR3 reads CAFYGAEETQYF. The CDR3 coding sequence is TGTGCCTTCTACGGGGCGGAAGAGACCCAGTACTTC.

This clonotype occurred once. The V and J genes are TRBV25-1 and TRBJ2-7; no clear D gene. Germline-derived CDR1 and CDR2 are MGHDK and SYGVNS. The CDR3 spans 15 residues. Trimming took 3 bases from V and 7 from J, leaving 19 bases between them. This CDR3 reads CASSDMGGVGGEQYF. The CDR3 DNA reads TGTGCCAGCAGTGATATGGGCGGCGTGGGTGGGGAGCAGTACTTC.

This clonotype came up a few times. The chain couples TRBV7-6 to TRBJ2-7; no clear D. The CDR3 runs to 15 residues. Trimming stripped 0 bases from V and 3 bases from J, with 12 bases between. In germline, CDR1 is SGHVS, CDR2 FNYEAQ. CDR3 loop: CASSLASLPYYEQYF. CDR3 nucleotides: TGTGCCAGCAGCTTAGCGAGCCTGCCTTACTACGAGCAGTACTTC.

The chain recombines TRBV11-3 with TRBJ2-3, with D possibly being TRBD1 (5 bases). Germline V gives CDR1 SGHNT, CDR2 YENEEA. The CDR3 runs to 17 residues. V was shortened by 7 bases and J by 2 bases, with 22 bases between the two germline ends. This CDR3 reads CASTLVGAGPNTDTQYF. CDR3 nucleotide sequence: TGTGCCAGCACCCTAGTAGGGGCCGGCCCTAACACAGATACGCAGTATTTT.

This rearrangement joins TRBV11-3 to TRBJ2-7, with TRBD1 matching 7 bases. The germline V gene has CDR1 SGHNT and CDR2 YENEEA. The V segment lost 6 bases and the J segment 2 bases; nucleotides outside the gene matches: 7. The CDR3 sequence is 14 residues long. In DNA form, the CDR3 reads TGTGCCAGCAGGATGCACAGGGGCACCTACGAGCAGTACTTC. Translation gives CASRMHRGTYEQYF.

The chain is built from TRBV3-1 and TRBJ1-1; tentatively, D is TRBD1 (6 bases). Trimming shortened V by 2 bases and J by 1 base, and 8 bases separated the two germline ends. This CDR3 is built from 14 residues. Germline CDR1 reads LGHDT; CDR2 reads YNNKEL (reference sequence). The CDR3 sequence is CASSQPQGNTEAFF. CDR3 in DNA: TGTGCCAGCAGCCAACCACAGGGGAACACTGAAGCTTTCTTT.

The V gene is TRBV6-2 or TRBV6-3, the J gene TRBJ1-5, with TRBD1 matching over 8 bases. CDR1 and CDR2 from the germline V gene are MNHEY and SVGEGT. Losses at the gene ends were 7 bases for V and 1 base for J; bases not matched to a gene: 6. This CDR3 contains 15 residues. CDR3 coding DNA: TGTGCCAGCACACCCAGGGGGCAGAGCAATCAGCCCCAGCATTTT. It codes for CASTPRGQSNQPQHF.

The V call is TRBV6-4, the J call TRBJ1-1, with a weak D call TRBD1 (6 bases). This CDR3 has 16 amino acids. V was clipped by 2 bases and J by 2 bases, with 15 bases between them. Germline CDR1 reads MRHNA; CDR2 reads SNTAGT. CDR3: CASSDPFVGGNTEAFF. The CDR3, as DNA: TGTGCCAGCAGTGACCCATTTGTAGGGGGAAACACTGAAGCTTTCTTT.

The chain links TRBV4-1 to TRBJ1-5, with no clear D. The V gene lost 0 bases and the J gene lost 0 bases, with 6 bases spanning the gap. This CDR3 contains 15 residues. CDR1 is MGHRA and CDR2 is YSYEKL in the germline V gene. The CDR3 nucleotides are TGCGCCAGCAGCCAAGATAAAGATAGCAATCAGCCCCAGCATTTT. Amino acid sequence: CASSQDKDSNQPQHF.